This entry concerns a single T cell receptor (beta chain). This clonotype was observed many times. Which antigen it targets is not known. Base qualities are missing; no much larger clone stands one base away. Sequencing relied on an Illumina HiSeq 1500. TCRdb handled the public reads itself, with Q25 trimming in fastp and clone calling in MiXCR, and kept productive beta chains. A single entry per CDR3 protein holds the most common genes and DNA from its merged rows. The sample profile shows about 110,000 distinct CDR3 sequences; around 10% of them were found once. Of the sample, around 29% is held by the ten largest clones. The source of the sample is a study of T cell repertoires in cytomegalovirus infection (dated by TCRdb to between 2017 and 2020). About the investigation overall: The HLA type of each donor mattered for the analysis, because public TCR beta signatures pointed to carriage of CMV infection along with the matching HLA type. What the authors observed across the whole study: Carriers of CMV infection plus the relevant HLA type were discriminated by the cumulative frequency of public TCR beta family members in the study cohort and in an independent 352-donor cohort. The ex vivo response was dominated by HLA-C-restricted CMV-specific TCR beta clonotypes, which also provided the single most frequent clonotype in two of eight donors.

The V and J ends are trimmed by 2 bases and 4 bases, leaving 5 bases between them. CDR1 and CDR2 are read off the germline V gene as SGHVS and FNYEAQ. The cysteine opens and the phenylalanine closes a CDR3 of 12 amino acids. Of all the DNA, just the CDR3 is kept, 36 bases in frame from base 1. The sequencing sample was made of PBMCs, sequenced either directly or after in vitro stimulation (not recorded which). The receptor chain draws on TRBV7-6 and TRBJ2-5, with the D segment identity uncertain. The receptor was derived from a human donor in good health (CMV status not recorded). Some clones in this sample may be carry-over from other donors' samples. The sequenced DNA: TGTGCCAGCAGCTTATATCGAGAGACCCAGTACTTC. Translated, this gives CASSLYRETQYF.